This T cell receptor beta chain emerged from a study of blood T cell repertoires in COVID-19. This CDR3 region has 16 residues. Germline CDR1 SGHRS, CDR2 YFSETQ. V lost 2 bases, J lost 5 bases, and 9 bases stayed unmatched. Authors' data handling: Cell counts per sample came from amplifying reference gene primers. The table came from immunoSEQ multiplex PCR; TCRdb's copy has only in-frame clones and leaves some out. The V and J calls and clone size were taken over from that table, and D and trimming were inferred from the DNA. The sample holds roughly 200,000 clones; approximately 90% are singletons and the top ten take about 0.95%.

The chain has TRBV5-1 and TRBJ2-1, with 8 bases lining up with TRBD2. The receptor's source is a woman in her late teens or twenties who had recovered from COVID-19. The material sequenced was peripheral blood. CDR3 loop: CASSFNPSSGHNEQFF. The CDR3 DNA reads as TGCGCCAGCAGCTTTAATCCGTCTAGCGGGCACAATGAGCAGTTCTTC.